These 30 T cell receptor beta chains came from one sample sequenced in a study of blood T cell repertoires in COVID-19. This table comes from immunoSEQ multiplex PCR, and its TCRdb copy is limited to in-frame clones, with some not included. The sample has 370,000 or so clones; more than 75% are singletons. Source material: peripheral blood. The source is a human donor with acute or convalescent COVID-19. The donor label of this sample is uncertain.

This clone was picked up a small number of times. This sequence joins TRBV19 and TRBJ2-1; a weak D match, TRBD1 (5 bases). CDR1 and CDR2 (germline): LNHDA, SQIVND (reference sequence). The CDR3 has 15 residues. Trimming stripped 3 bases from V and 3 bases from J, with 12 bases between. The CDR3 here is CASSIFRGLYNEQFF. CDR3 nucleotides: TGTGCCAGTAGTATCTTTAGGGGCCTCTACAATGAGCAGTTCTTC.

CDR3 amino acids: CASSLDVQRGGRETQYF. The CDR3 nucleotides are TGTGCCAGCAGCTTAGATGTACAGCGGGGGGGCCGGGAGACCCAGTACTTC. This sequence joins TRBV11-2 and TRBJ2-5; 10 nucleotides align to TRBD2. V shed 0 bases, J shed 5 bases, and the junction held 9 bases outside the gene matches. Germline-derived CDR1 and CDR2 are SGHAT and FQNNGV. The CDR3 length is 17 residues.

J is TRBJ2-4 and V is TRBV7-2, with a weak D call TRBD2 (5 bases). The CDR3 runs 16 residues. The V and J ends lost 1 base and 3 bases respectively, with 13 bases between them. CDR1 is SGHTA and CDR2 is FQGNSA in the germline V gene. The CDR3 coding sequence is TGTGCCAGCAGCTTAGACCTAGGGAGAGGCAAAAACATTCAGTACTTC. This sequence encodes CASSLDLGRGKNIQYF.

The V gene is TRBV6-2 or TRBV6-3, the J gene TRBJ1-6; 9 bases fit TRBD1. The germline gives CDR1 MNHEY, CDR2 SVGEGT. CDR3 length equals 15 residues. With 2 bases clipped from V and 10 bases from J, the junction kept 6 bases outside the gene matches. The chain's CDR3 is CASSYGGQGRSPLHF. The CDR3 region has the DNA TGTGCCAGCAGTTACGGGGGACAGGGAAGGTCACCCCTCCACTTT.

The genes are TRBV5-1 and TRBJ2-1; 9 bases agree with TRBD1. The CDR3 consists of 18 residues. Germline V gene data show CDR1 as SGHRS and CDR2 as YFSETQ. V lost 2 bases and J lost 6; bases outside the gene matches: 15. For the CDR3, the DNA is TGCGCCAGCAGCTTTGGGACGTCCGGGACAGGGAGGGGCAATGAGCAGTTCTTC. Encoded protein: CASSFGTSGTGRGNEQFF.

J is TRBJ1-2 and V is TRBV28, with 10 positions matching TRBD1. Trimming removed 11 bases from V and 8 bases from J; junction bases left unmatched: 11. The CDR3 is 13 residues long. CDR1 is MDHEN, CDR2 SYDVKM, per germline. This CDR3 is CALRQGANGGYTF. The CDR3 region has the DNA TGTGCCCTTAGACAGGGGGCAAATGGCGGCTACACCTTC.

V usage is TRBV20-1 and J usage is TRBJ1-2; D is unclear. This CDR3 has 11 amino acids. Per the germline V gene, CDR1 is DFQATT and CDR2 is SNEGSKA (reference sequence). Trimming shortened V by 1 base and J by 5 bases, and 5 bases separated the two germline ends. The CDR3 protein is CSARGAYGYTF. CDR3 bases: TGCAGTGCTAGAGGGGCGTATGGCTACACCTTC.

The chain has TRBV7-9 and TRBJ1-5; D is perhaps TRBD1 (5 bases). Germline CDR1 SEHNR, CDR2 FQNEAQ (reference sequence). The germline V and J ends were trimmed by 1 base and 5 bases, with 12 bases remaining between them. This CDR3 region has 15 residues. The CDR3 spells CASSLDQGVYQPQHF. The CDR3 bases are TGTGCCAGCAGCTTAGATCAGGGTGTGTATCAGCCCCAGCATTTT.

This chain links TRBV15 with TRBJ1-5, with unresolved D. Looked up from germline, CDR1 is LNHNV and CDR2 is YYDKDF (reference sequence). Trimming removed 0 bases at V and 4 bases at J, with 10 bases between. The CDR3 runs to 15 residues. The CDR3 region has the DNA TGTGCCACCAGCAGAGATGGTGGCGGAAATCAGCCCCAGCATTTT. Protein: CATSRDGGGNQPQHF.

This chain links TRBV19 with TRBJ1-5; 7 nucleotides align to TRBD1. From germline, CDR1 is LNHDA and CDR2 SQIVND (reference sequence). The CDR3 is 14 residues long. Germline trimming cut 6 bases from V and 4 bases from J; bases unmatched to any gene: 6. Here the CDR3 reads CASRQGIGNQPQHF. The CDR3, as DNA: TGTGCCAGTAGACAGGGGATTGGGAATCAGCCCCAGCATTTT.

The chain uses TRBV7-9 and TRBJ1-1, with TRBD1 matching over 7 bases. CDR3 size: 14 residues. After removal of 4 bases from V and 0 bases from J, the junction contained 2 bases not matched to a gene. The germline V gene has CDR1 SEHNR and CDR2 FQNEAQ (reference sequence). This CDR3 reads CASSSGQLNTEAFF. As DNA, the CDR3 is TGTGCCAGCAGCTCGGGACAGCTGAACACTGAAGCTTTCTTT.

A single count supports this clone. The CDR3 DNA follows: TGTGCCAGCAGTCCCCTCGGGGACAGGGATTTTAATGAGCAGTTCTTC. It is translated as CASSPLGDRDFNEQFF. The chain employs TRBV28 and TRBJ2-1; TRBD1 matches 9 bases. The CDR3 is 16 amino acids. V gave up 5 bases and J gave up 7 bases; unmatched junction bases: 12. Germline V lookup: CDR1 MDHEN, CDR2 SYDVKM.

The J gene is TRBJ1-1, the V gene TRBV7-9; 7 positions match TRBD1. The CDR3 extends over 16 amino acids. V was pared by 5 bases and J by 4 bases, with 13 bases of the junction left unmatched. The germline gives CDR1 SEHNR, CDR2 FQNEAQ (reference sequence). Here the CDR3 reads CASSPQMTGSFTEAFF. CDR3 DNA: TGTGCCAGCAGCCCCCAAATGACAGGGAGTTTCACTGAAGCTTTCTTT.

CDR3 nucleotides: TGTGCCAGCAGCCCCTACCCTAGGACAGCGATGAACACTGAAGCTTTCTTT. The encoded protein is CASSPYPRTAMNTEAFF. The chain carries TRBV5-4 and TRBJ1-1; D is possibly TRBD1 (6 bases). CDR1 is SGHNT, CDR2 YYREEE, per germline (reference sequence). V was shortened by 4 bases and J by 0 bases, with 19 bases between the two germline ends. This CDR3 comprises 17 residues.

The J gene is TRBJ1-3, the V gene TRBV5-4, with 7 bases aligning to TRBD1. The V gene's germline CDR1 is SGHNT and CDR2 YYREEE (reference sequence). V trimming: 3 bases; J trimming: 3 bases; junction bases outside the gene matches: 6. The CDR3 is 15 amino acids. Written as DNA, the CDR3 is TGTGCCAGCAGCTCCCAGGGGGATCTTGGAAACACCATATATTTT. It codes for CASSSQGDLGNTIYF. The full variable domain, with the rest looked up from reference TRBV5-4 and TRBJ1-3, is ETGVTQSPTHLIKTRGQQVTLRCSSQSGHNTVSWYQQALGQGPQFIFQYYREEENGRGNFPPRFSGLQFPNYSSELNVNALELDDSALYLCASSSQGDLGNTIYFGEGSWLTVV.

This rearrangement joins TRBV10-3 to TRBJ2-1, with D unresolved. CDR1 ENHRY and CDR2 SYGVKD come from the germline V gene. V was pared by 10 bases and J by 6 bases, with 10 bases between. The CDR3 is made up of 11 amino acids. This chain's CDR3 is CATAVGNEQFF. The CDR3 DNA follows: TGTGCCACCGCGGTTGGCAATGAGCAGTTCTTC.

This chain connects TRBV18 to TRBJ1-6; tentative D call: TRBD1 (5 bases). Germline CDR1 and CDR2: KGHSH and LQKENI. This CDR3 is 14 amino acids long. Trimming cost V 0 bases and J 13 bases, with 13 bases left between them. The CDR3 sequence is CASSPPGQAGPLHF. In nucleotides, the CDR3 is TGTGCCAGCTCACCACCGGGGCAGGCCGGCCCCCTCCACTTT.

The rearrangement links TRBV27 to TRBJ2-1; 9 nucleotides align to TRBD2. The CDR3 loop spans 15 amino acids. Germline V gives CDR1 MNHEY, CDR2 SMNVEV (reference sequence). V was clipped by 5 bases and J by 6 bases; unmatched bases: 8. CDR3 sequence (DNA): TGTGCCAGCAGTCGAAAGCGGGAGGTAGGCAATGAGCAGTTCTTC. It yields the protein CASSRKREVGNEQFF.

The J gene is TRBJ2-4, the V gene TRBV5-8; D possibly corresponds to TRBD1 (5 bases). V was cut by 2 bases and J by 0 bases, with 12 bases left in between. This CDR3 has 16 residues. The germline CDR1 and CDR2 sequences are SGHTS and YDEGEE. CDR3 in amino acids: CASSFDRKIAKNIQYF. The CDR3 DNA reads TGTGCCAGCAGCTTTGACAGAAAAATAGCCAAAAACATTCAGTACTTC.

The chain uses TRBV4-2 and TRBJ2-1; 10 nucleotides agree with TRBD2. CDR1 and CDR2 (germline): LGHNA, YNFKEQ. The CDR3 has 18 residues. V trimming: 0 bases; J trimming: 4 bases; junction bases outside the gene matches: 9. Here the CDR3 DNA reads TGTGCCAGCAGCCAAGAGGGGGCTAGCGGGAGTTCTTACAATGAGCAGTTCTTC. As protein: CASSQEGASGSSYNEQFF.

V usage is TRBV18 and J usage is TRBJ1-1; D may be TRBD1 (6 bases). V shed 5 bases and J shed 1 base, with 11 bases lying between them. This CDR3 comprises 14 residues. Germline CDR1 is KGHSH and CDR2 is LQKENI. The CDR3 nucleotides read TGTGCCAGCTCAATGCGGACAGCGAACACTGAAGCTTTCTTT. Its protein product is CASSMRTANTEAFF.

The rearrangement joins TRBV9 to TRBJ2-1, with a tentative D call TRBD2 (6 bases). The V end was cut by 3 bases, the J end by 6 bases, with 19 bases between. The V gene's germline CDR1 is SGDLS and CDR2 YYNGEE. The CDR3 totals 16 residues. CDR3 sequence reads: CASSEQLARVSNEQFF. In nucleotides, the CDR3 is TGTGCCAGCAGCGAGCAACTAGCAAGGGTGAGCAATGAGCAGTTCTTC. Full variable domain (missing parts from reference TRBV9 and TRBJ2-1): DSGVTQTPKHLITATGQRVTLRCSPRSGDLSVYWYQQSLDQGLQFLIQYYNGEERAKGNILERFSAQQFPDLHSELNLSSLELGDSALYFCASSEQLARVSNEQFFGPGTRLTVL.

The rearrangement uses TRBV6-5 and TRBJ2-1, with 9 bases that match TRBD1. In germline, CDR1 is MNHEY, CDR2 SVGAGI. This CDR3 is built from 14 residues. V trimming: 8 bases; J trimming: 3 bases; junction bases outside the gene matches: 5. The CDR3 is CASWDRVGYNEQFF. CDR3 in DNA: TGTGCCAGCTGGGACAGGGTGGGCTACAATGAGCAGTTCTTC.

The chain couples TRBV19 to TRBJ2-1; D may be TRBD2 (6 bases). Germline CDR1 is LNHDA and CDR2 is SQIVND (reference sequence). The CDR3 spans 13 residues. The V end was cut by 5 bases, the J end by 6 bases, with 11 bases between. The CDR3 nucleotides read TGTGCCAGTAGTGGGTCCGGGGGCAATGAGCAGTTCTTC. It specifies CASSGSGGNEQFF.

The chain couples TRBV7-8 to TRBJ2-7; D possibly corresponds to TRBD1 (6 bases). V lost 1 base to trimming and J lost 4 bases, with 11 bases between them. Germline V gene sequence: CDR1 SGHVS, CDR2 FQNEAQ. The CDR3 is made up of 14 amino acids. The CDR3 region has the DNA TGTGCCAGCAGCTTAGGGGCAGGGGAGTACGAGCAGTACTTC. Its translation is CASSLGAGEYEQYF.

The CDR3 spells CASSLDRTGRGQPQHF. Here the CDR3 DNA reads TGTGCCAGCAGCTTGGACCGGACAGGGCGAGGTCAGCCCCAGCATTTT. The V gene is TRBV5-8, the J gene TRBJ1-5; 8 bases line up with TRBD1. V shed 0 bases and J 6 bases; nucleotides not matched to a gene: 8. Germline loops: CDR1 SGHTS, CDR2 YDEGEE. There are 16 residues in the CDR3.

CDR3 region: CASSYGDSGSGNTIYF. CDR3 bases: TGTGCCAGCAGTTACGGCGACTCGGGCTCTGGAAACACCATATATTTT. V is TRBV6-6 and J is TRBJ1-3; D is ambiguous. The CDR3 consists of 16 residues. The germline CDR1 and CDR2 sequences are MNHNY and SVGAGI (reference sequence). V lost 2 bases to trimming and J lost 0 bases, with 11 bases between them.

About this clone: Other nucleotide sequences in the sample specify the same CDR3. This chain connects TRBV9 to TRBJ2-5, with D hard to call. Germline lookup yields CDR1 SGDLS and CDR2 YYNGEE. The CDR3 is 12 amino acids. V gave up 0 bases and J gave up 4 bases, with 4 bases separating them. The CDR3 sequence: CASSVGGETQYF. CDR3 nucleotides: TGTGCCAGCAGCGTAGGCGGAGAGACCCAGTACTTC.

This sequence joins TRBV4-2 and TRBJ2-3; D not certain. The CDR3 is made up of 20 amino acids. Trimming pared 0 bases from V and 3 bases from J, leaving 25 bases between. Germline assignment: CDR1 LGHNA and CDR2 YNFKEQ. The CDR3 bases are TGTGCCAGCAGCCAAGAAAGTATCTGGAGTTGGCGCTTGAGGACAGATACGCAGTATTTT. Encoded protein: CASSQESIWSWRLRTDTQYF.

The V and J genes are TRBV12-3 or TRBV12-4 and TRBJ2-5, with a weak D call TRBD1 (6 bases). Trimming shortened V by 6 bases and J by 4 bases, and 12 bases separated the two germline ends. The CDR3 has 13 amino acids. The CDR3 loop is CASRPTGTETQYF. The CDR3 coding sequence is TGTGCCAGCAGACCAACAGGGACAGAGACCCAGTACTTC.